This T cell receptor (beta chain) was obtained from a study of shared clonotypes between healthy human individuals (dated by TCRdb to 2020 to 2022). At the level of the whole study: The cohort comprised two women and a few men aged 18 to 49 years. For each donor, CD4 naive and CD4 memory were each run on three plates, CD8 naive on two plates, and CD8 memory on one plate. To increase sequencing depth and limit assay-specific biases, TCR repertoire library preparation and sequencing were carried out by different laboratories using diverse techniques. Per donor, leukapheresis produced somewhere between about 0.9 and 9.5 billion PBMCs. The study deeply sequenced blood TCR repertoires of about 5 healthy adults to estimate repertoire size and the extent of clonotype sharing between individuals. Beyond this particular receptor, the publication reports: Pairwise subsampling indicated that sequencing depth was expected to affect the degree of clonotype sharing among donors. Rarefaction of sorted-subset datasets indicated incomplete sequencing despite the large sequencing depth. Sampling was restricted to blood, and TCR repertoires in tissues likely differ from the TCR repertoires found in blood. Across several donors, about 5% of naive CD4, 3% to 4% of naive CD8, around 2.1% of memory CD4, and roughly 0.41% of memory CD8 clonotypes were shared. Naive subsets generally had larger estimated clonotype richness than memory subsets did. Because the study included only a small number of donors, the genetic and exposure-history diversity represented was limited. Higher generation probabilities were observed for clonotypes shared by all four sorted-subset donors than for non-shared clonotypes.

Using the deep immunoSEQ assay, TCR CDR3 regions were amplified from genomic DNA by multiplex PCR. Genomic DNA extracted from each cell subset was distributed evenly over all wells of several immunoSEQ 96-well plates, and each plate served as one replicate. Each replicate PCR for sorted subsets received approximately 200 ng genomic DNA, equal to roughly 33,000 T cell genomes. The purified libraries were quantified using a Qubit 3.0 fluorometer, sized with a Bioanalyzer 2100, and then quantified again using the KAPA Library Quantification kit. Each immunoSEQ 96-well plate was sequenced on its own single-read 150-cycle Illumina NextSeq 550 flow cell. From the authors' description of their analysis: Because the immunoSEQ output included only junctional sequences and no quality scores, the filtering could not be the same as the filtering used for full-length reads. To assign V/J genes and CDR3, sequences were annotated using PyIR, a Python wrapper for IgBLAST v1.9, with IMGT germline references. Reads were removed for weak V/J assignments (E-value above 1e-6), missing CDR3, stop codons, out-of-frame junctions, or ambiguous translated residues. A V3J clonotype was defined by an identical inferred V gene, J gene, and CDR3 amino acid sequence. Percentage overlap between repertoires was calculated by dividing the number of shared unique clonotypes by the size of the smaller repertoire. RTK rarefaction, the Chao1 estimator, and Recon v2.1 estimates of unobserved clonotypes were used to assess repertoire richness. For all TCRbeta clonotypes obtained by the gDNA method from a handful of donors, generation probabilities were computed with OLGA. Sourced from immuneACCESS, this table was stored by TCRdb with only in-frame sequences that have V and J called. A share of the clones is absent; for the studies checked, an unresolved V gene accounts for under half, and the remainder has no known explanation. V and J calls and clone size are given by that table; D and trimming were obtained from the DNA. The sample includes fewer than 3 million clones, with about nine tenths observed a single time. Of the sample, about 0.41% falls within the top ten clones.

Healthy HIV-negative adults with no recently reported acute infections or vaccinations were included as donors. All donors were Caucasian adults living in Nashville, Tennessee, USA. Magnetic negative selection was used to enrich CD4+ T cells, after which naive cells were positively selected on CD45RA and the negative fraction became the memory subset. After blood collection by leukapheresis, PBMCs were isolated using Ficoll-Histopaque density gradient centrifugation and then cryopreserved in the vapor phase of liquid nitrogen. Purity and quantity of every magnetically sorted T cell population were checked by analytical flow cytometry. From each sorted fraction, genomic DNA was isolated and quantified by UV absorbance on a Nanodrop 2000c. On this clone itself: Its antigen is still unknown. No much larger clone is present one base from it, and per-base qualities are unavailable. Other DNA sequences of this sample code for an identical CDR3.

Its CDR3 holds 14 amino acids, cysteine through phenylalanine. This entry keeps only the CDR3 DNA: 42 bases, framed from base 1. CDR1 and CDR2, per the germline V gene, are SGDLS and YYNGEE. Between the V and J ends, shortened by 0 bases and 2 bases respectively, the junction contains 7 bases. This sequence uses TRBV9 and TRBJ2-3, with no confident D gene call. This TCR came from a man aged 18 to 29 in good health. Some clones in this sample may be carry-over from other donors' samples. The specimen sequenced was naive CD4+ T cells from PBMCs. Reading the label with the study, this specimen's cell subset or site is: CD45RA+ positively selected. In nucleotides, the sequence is TGTGCCAGCAGCGTAGTCCAGTCCACAGATACGCAGTATTTT. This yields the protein CASSVVQSTDTQYF.